The 5 T cell receptor beta chains reported below all come from one sample, sequenced in a study of blood T cell repertoires in COVID-19. Sequencing used immunoSEQ multiplex PCR; TCRdb keeps in-frame clones, though not all of them. The sample includes 300,000 to 450,000 clones, around 86% of them seen just once. Sequencing was carried out using peripheral blood. Receptors were obtained from a human donor in a cohort sampled during active COVID-19.

The chain carries TRBV11-3 and TRBJ2-1; D unresolved. This CDR3 has 13 residues. CDR1 SGHNT and CDR2 YENEEA come from the germline V gene. V was clipped by 3 bases and J by 4 bases, with 7 bases between them. In nucleotides, the CDR3 is TGTGCCAGCAGCTTGGTACAGTACAATGAGCAGTTCTTC. This encodes CASSLVQYNEQFF.

V and J are TRBV7-9 and TRBJ1-1; no firm D call. Germline V gene data show CDR1 as SEHNR and CDR2 as FQNEAQ (reference sequence). V lost 1 base, J lost 7 bases, and 10 bases lay in between. This CDR3 has 13 amino acids. CDR3: CASSLGGIDEAFF. Here the CDR3 DNA reads TGTGCCAGCAGCTTAGGAGGAATCGATGAAGCTTTCTTT.

The chain uses TRBV3-1 (or the pseudogene TRBV3-2) and TRBJ1-2; no definite D call. The CDR3 is made up of 13 amino acids. CDR1 and CDR2 (germline): LGHDT, YNNKEL (reference sequence). Trimming shortened V by 0 bases and J by 7 bases, and 9 bases separated the two germline ends. The CDR3 nucleotides are TGTGCCAGCAGCCAAGACTCGGGGTTTGGCTACACCTTC. Translated, it gives CASSQDSGFGYTF.

The chain is built from TRBV10-3 and TRBJ1-2; 9 nucleotides match TRBD1. Trimming cost V 2 bases and J 7 bases; bases outside gene matches: 8. This CDR3 spans 15 amino acids. CDR1 ENHRY and CDR2 SYGVKD come from the germline V gene. The CDR3 spells CAISEATQGASGYTF. The CDR3, as DNA: TGTGCCATCAGTGAGGCGACACAGGGGGCCAGTGGCTACACCTTC.

This CDR3 is CATSDQNLYTF. The CDR3 DNA sequence: TGTGCCACCAGTGACCAGAACCTCTACACCTTC. The V gene is TRBV24-1, the J gene TRBJ1-2, with D unresolved. CDR3 length equals 11 residues. Trimming removed 4 bases from V and 10 bases from J, with 9 bases in between. Germline-derived CDR1 and CDR2 are KGHDR and SFDVKD.